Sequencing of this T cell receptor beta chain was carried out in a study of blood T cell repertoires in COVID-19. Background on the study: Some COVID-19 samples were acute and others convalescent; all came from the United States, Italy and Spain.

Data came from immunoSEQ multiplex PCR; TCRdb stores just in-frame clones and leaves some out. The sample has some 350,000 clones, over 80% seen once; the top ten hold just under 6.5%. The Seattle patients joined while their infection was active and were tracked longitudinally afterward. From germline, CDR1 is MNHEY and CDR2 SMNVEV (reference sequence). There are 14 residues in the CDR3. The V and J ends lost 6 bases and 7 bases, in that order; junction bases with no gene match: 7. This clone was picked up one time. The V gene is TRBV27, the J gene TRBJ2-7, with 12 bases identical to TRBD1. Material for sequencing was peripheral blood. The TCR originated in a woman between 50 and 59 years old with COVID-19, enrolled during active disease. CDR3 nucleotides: TGTGCCAGCAGGAAGGGACAGGGGGCGCGAGAGCAGTACTTC. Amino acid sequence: CASRKGQGAREQYF.